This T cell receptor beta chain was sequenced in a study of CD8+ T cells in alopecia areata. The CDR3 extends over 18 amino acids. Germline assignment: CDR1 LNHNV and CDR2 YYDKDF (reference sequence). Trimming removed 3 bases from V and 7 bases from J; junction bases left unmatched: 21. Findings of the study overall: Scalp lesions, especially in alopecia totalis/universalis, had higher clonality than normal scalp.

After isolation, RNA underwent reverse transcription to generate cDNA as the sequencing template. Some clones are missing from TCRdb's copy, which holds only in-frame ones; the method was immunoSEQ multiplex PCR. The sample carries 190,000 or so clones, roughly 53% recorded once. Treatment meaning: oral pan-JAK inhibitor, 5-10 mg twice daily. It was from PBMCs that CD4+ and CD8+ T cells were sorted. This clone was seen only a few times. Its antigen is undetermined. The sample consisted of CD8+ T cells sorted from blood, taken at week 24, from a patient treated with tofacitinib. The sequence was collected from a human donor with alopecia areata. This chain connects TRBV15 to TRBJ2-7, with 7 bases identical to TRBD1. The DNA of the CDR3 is TGTGCCACCAGCAGTAAAAACCGGGACAGAGGTTGGCCGGGGGAGCAGTACTTC. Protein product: CATSSKNRDRGWPGEQYF.